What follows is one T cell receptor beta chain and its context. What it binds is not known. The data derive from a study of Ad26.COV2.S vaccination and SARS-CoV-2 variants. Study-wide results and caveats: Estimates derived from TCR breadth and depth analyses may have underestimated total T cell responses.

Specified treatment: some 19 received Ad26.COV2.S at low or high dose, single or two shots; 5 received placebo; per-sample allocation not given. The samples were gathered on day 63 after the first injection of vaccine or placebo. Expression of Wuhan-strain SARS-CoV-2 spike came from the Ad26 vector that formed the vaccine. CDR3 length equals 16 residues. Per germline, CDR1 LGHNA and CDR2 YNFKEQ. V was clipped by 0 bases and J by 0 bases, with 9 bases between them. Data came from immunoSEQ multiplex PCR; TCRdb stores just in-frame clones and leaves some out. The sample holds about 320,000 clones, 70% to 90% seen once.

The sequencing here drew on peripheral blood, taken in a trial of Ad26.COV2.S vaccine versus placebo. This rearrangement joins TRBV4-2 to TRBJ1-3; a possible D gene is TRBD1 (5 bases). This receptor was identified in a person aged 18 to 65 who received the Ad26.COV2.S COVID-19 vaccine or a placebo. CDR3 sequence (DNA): TGTGCCAGCAGCCAAGATCAGAGGGGCTCTGGAAACACCATATATTTT. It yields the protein CASSQDQRGSGNTIYF.